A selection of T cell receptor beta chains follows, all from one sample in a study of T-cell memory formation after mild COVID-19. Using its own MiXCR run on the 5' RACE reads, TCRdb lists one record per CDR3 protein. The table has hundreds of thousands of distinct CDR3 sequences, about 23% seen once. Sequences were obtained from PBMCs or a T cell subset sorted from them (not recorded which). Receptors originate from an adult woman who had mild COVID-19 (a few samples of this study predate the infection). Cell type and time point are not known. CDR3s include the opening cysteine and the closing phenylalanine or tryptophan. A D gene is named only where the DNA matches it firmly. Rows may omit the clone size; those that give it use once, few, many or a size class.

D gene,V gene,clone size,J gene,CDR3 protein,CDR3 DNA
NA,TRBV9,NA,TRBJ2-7,CASSEQGNGGDEQYF,TGTGCCAGCAGCGAACAGGGTAACGGAGGGGACGAGCAGTACTTC
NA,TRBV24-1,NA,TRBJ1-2,CATNTKDGTGLEGYTF,TGTGCCACGAACACTAAAGACGGTACGGGTCTCGAGGGCTACACCTTC
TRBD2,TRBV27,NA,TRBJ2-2,CASWLAGGSTGELFF,TGTGCCAGCTGGTTAGCGGGAGGGTCTACCGGGGAGCTGTTTTTT
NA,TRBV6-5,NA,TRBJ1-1,CASSPLSNTEAFF,TGTGCCAGCAGTCCGCTTTCGAACACTGAAGCTTTCTTT
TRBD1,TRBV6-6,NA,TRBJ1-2,CASSLTGDQTF,TGTGCCAGCAGTTTAACAGGGGATCAGACCTTC
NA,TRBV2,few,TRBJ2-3,CASSESLDSFTDTQYF,TGTGCCAGCAGTGAAAGTTTAGACAGCTTCACAGATACGCAGTATTTT
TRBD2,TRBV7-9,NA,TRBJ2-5,CASSLGLSGKETQYF,TGTGCCAGCAGCTTGGGTCTAAGCGGGAAAGAGACCCAGTACTTC
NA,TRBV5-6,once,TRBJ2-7,CASSPSGRGPYEQYF,TGTGCCAGCAGCCCGTCCGGAAGGGGACCCTACGAGCAGTACTTC
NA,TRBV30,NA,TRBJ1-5,CAWSFAPSNQPQHF,TGTGCCTGGAGTTTCGCACCGAGCAATCAGCCCCAGCATTTT
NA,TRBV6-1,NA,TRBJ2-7,CASSGIKGYEQYF,TGTGCCAGCAGTGGAATTAAAGGGTACGAGCAGTACTTC
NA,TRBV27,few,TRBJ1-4,CASSFAGRKLFF,TGTGCCAGCAGTTTCGCGGGAAGAAAACTGTTTTTT
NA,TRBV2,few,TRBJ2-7,CASSEMWTRAYEQYF,TGTGCCAGCAGTGAAATGTGGACAAGGGCCTACGAGCAGTACTTC
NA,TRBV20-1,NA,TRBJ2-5,CSARGPRAGETQYF,TGCAGTGCTAGAGGCCCCAGGGCGGGGGAGACCCAGTACTTC
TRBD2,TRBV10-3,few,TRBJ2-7,CATLLAGAYEQYF,TGTGCCACCCTCCTCGCGGGGGCCTACGAGCAGTACTTC
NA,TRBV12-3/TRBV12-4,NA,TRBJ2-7,CASSLSGRPYEQYF,TGTGCCAGCAGTTTGTCGGGCAGACCCTACGAGCAGTACTTC
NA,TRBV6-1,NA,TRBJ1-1,CASSVQTGLGGMNTEAFF,TGTGCCAGCAGTGTTCAGACGGGCCTTGGGGGTATGAACACTGAAGCTTTCTTT
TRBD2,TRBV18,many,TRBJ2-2,CASSPSGSTGELFF,TGTGCCAGCTCACCTAGCGGGAGCACCGGGGAGCTGTTTTTT
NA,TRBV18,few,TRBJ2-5,CASSPQIQETQYF,TGTGCCAGCTCACCACAGATCCAAGAGACCCAGTACTTC
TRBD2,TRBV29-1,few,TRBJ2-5,CSVASGTGETQYF,TGCAGCGTTGCTAGCGGGACGGGCGAGACCCAGTACTTC
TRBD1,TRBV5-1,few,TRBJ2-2,CASSLDGQVTGELFF,TGCGCCAGCAGCTTGGATGGACAGGTTACCGGGGAGCTGTTTTTT
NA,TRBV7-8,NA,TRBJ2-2,CASSFGRGELFF,TGTGCCAGCAGCTTCGGACGCGGGGAGCTGTTTTTT
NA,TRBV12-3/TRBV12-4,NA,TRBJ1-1,CASSLRGAREAFF,TGTGCCAGCAGTCTCCGGGGGGCCCGGGAAGCTTTCTTT
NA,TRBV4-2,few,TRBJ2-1,CASSQEELARNEQFF,TGTGCCAGCAGCCAAGAAGAATTAGCGAGAAATGAGCAGTTCTTC
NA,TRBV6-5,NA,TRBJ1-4,CASRPRELTNEKLFF,TGTGCCAGCAGGCCTCGCGAATTGACTAATGAAAAACTGTTTTTT
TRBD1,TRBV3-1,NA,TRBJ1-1,CASRRSGGGRAEAFF,TGTGCCAGCAGACGTTCCGGAGGGGGCAGGGCTGAAGCTTTCTTT
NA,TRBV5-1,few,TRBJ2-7,CASSLEPLYEQYF,TGCGCCAGCAGCTTGGAGCCTCTCTACGAGCAGTACTTC
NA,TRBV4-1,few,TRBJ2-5,CASSHRASFQETQYF,TGCGCCAGCAGCCACAGGGCCTCGTTCCAAGAGACCCAGTACTTC
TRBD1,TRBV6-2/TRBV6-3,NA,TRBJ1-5,CASSYGGDRETYQPQHF,TGTGCCAGCAGTTACGGTGGGGACAGGGAAACTTATCAGCCCCAGCATTTT
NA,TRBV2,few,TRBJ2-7,CASSEENTPWGEQYF,TGTGCCAGCAGCGAGGAGAACACACCCTGGGGCGAGCAGTACTTC
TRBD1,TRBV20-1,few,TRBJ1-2,CSALNSGTGVFNYGYTF,TGCAGTGCTTTAAATTCCGGGACAGGGGTCTTTAACTATGGCTACACCTTC
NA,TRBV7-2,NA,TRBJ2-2,CASSLYTGELIF,TGTGCCAGCAGCTTATACACCGGGGAGCTGATTTTT
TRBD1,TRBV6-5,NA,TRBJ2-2,CASSYDRANTGELFF,TGTGCCAGCAGTTACGACAGGGCGAACACCGGGGAGCTGTTTTTT
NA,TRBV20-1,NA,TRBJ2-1,CSARADTGRNNEQFF,TGCAGTGCTAGAGCCGACACCGGAAGGAACAATGAGCAGTTCTTC
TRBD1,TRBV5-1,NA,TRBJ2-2,CASFGQGSNTGELFF,TGCGCCAGCTTCGGACAGGGTTCGAACACCGGGGAGCTGTTTTTT
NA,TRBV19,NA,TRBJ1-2,CASSWLGDGYGYTF,TGTGCCAGTAGTTGGCTCGGGGATGGCTATGGCTACACCTTC